A selection of T cell receptor beta chains follows, all from one sample in a study of cytomegalovirus exposure and HLA in healthy donors. Produced via immunoSEQ multiplex PCR; TCRdb's table is partial and in-frame only. The table lists approximately 220,000 clones, 75% to 80% of them singletons. Sequencing used PBMCs. The source of these receptors is a male donor in good health and CMV-seronegative. CDR3s include the opening cysteine and the closing phenylalanine or tryptophan.

J	V	CDR3
TRBJ2-1	TRBV14	CASSQDGASDRYEQFF
TRBJ2-3	TRBV25-1	CASSALGGGTDTQYF
TRBJ2-7	TRBV27	CASSSPKGTSVNHYEQYF
TRBJ2-7	TRBV7-9	CASSTGAEQYF
TRBJ1-1	TRBV4-3	CASSQVGPPLNTEAFF
TRBJ2-1	TRBV7-9	CASSPGTGREFF
TRBJ2-1	TRBV5-1	CASSPGLAGVNEQFF
TRBJ2-7	TRBV2	CASSERGRSSYEQYF
TRBJ2-7	TRBV7-9	CASSTGTSVYEQYF
TRBJ2-7	TRBV4-1	CASSHRDSYYEQYF
TRBJ1-5	TRBV6-5	CASRGTGDQPQHF
TRBJ1-1	TRBV15	CATSRDGGPGGAFF
TRBJ2-1	TRBV10-3	CAIRASGNNNEQFF
TRBJ2-1	TRBV4-1	CASSQDPGSYNEQFF
TRBJ2-1	TRBV19	CASSIDSGAYNEQFF
TRBJ2-1	TRBV9	CASSVGGGNEQFF
TRBJ1-5	TRBV27	CASSFGGRAQPQHF
NA	TRBV2	CASSQDYEQYF
TRBJ2-7	TRBV7-6	CASSISGTGSHEQYF
TRBJ2-4	TRBV30	CAWTLRAADIQYF
TRBJ1-1	TRBV27	CASTDRGLNTEAFF
TRBJ1-6	TRBV30	CAWRGGVTYNSPLHF
TRBJ1-2	TRBV5-4	CASSFAAGGNYGYTF
TRBJ2-3	TRBV27	CASSLLSGLSTDTQYF
TRBJ1-1	TRBV9	CASSVGPWNTEAFF
TRBJ2-1	TRBV5-5	CASSLELYNEQFF
TRBJ2-7	TRBV7-2	CASSFDGQGSYEQYF
TRBJ2-2	TRBV9	CASSATGNTGELFF
TRBJ2-3	TRBV29-1	CSVSGGGADTQYF
TRBJ2-2	TRBV7-3	CASSLNSPTGKDTGELFF
TRBJ1-2	TRBV27	CASSPGQLGYGYTF
TRBJ1-4	TRBV7-8	CASTLVGGSNEKLFF
TRBJ1-1	TRBV2	CASHAGKDTEAFF
TRBJ1-3	TRBV4-2	CASSQPLRQGLVNTIYF
TRBJ1-1	TRBV15	CATGVGASTEAFF
TRBJ2-7	TRBV4-3	CASSQVQGAEYYEQYF
TRBJ2-7	TRBV9	CASSRNIVTGKYEQYF